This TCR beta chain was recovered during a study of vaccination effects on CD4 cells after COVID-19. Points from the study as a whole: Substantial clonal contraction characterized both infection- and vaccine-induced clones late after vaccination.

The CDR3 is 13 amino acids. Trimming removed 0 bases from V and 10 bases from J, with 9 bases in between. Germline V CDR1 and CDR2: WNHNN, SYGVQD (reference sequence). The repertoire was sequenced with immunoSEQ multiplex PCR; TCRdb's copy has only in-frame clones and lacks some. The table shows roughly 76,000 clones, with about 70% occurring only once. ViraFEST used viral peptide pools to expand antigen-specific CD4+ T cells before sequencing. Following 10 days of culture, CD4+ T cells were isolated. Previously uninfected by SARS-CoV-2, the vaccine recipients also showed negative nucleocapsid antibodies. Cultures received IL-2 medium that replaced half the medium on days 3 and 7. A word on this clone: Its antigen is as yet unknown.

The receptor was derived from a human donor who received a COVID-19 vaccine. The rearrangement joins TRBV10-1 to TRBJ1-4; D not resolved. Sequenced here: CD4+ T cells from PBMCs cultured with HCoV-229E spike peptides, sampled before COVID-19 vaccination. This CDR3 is CASSESATGKLFF. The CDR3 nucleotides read TGCGCCAGCAGTGAGTCCGCAACGGGAAAACTGTTTTTT.